A selection of T cell receptor beta chains follows, all from one sample in a study of cytomegalovirus exposure and HLA in healthy donors. Clones were sequenced by immunoSEQ multiplex PCR, and TCRdb holds only the in-frame ones, with some missing. Counted here are over 130,000 clones, more than 75% occurring once; the ten biggest clones make up 8.5% to 9.5%. The specimen was PBMCs. Receptor source: a man aged 18 to 30 in good health and CMV-seropositive. Each CDR3 is given with its conserved first and last residue. Each record gives: J gene, D gene, V gene, clone size, CDR3 DNA, CDR3 protein. D genes are given only for firm matches. Rows give clone size only sometimes, using once, few, many, or a class for an expanded clone.

>TRBJ2-1|.|TRBV11-2|.
TGTGCCAGCAGCTCGAGTGCCCAGGGTGAGCAGTTCTTC
CASSSSAQGEQFF
>TRBJ2-7|.|TRBV27|.
TGTGCCAGCAGCCCTCTAGGGTCTAGCTATAACGAGCAGTACTTC
CASSPLGSSYNEQYF
>TRBJ1-1|.|TRBV6-1|once
TGTGCCAGCAGTGGCCCTTGGGGGGGAGGCAGAGTCTTT
CASSGPWGGGRVF
>TRBJ2-7|TRBD2|TRBV18|few
TGTGCCAGCTCACCGGGACTAGCGGGAGTCCGGGAGCAGTACTTC
CASSPGLAGVREQYF
>TRBJ2-2|.|TRBV9|.
TGTGCCAGCAGCGTAAGGGGGGGAGACACCGGGGAGCTGTTTTTT
CASSVRGGDTGELFF
>TRBJ1-2|TRBD1|TRBV2|.
TGTGCCAGCTGTGCCAGGGGGCGAAACGGCTACACCTTC
CASCARGRNGYTF
>TRBJ2-5|.|TRBV21-1|.
TGTGCCAGCCCCGGGACAGGGGGTGTAGAGACCCAGTACTTC
CASPGTGGVETQYF
>TRBJ2-1|TRBD1|TRBV5-1|.
TGCGCCAGCAGCTTGGGACAGGGGAGAGATGAGCAGTTCTTC
CASSLGQGRDEQFF
>TRBJ2-7|.|TRBV19|.
TGTGCCAGTAGTACAGGGATCCTCTACGAGCAGTACTTC
CASSTGILYEQYF
>TRBJ2-7|.|TRBV7-9|.
TGTGCCAGCAGCTTAGTCGGCTACGAGCAGTACTTC
CASSLVGYEQYF
>TRBJ2-5|.|TRBV7-6|.
TGTGCCAGCAGCTTAGATACTTACGGGGAGACCCAGTACTTC
CASSLDTYGETQYF
>TRBJ2-2|TRBD2|TRBV11-2|.
TGTGCCAGCAGCTTAAGGGCTAGCGGGACTAGGGGTAACACCGGGGAGCTGTTTTTT
CASSLRASGTRGNTGELFF
>TRBJ2-2|.|TRBV9|.
TGTGCCAGCAGCGTAGTAAAGGGGGTGACCAACACCGGGGAGCTGTTTTTT
CASSVVKGVTNTGELFF
>TRBJ1-1|.|TRBV6-5|.
TGTGCCACCTGGAGGGGACCCACTGAAGCTTTCTTT
CATWRGPTEAFF
>TRBJ2-1|TRBD2|TRBV10-2|.
TGCGCCAGCACCCCCGGGACTAGCGGGAGTTATGAGCAGTTCTTC
CASTPGTSGSYEQFF
>TRBJ2-7|TRBD1|TRBV19|.
TGTGCCAGTAGTACCCAAGGACAGGTCGAGCAGTACTTC
CASSTQGQVEQYF
>TRBJ2-2|TRBD1|TRBV5-6|.
TGTGCCAGCAGCTTGGAAATCGGGACAGGGGTAGCCGGGGAGCTGTTTTTT
CASSLEIGTGVAGELFF
>TRBJ1-1|.|TRBV19|.
TGTGCCAGTAGTACAAATAGCTGGAACACTGAAGCTTTCTTT
CASSTNSWNTEAFF
>TRBJ2-1|TRBD2|TRBV6-1|.
TGTGCCAGCAGTGAGGGACTAGCGGGTTACAATGAGCAGTTCTTC
CASSEGLAGYNEQFF
>TRBJ1-2|TRBD1|TRBV19|.
TGTGCCAGTAGATACACACCGGGACAGGGGGACGGCTACACCTTC
CASRYTPGQGDGYTF
>TRBJ1-1|.|TRBV29-1|.
TGCAGCGTTGTTGGAGTGGACACTGAAGCTTTCTTT
CSVVGVDTEAFF
>TRBJ2-2|TRBD2|TRBV12-5|.
TGTGCTAGTGGTTCTCCCGGACAGTTCGCGGGAGGCGGCACCGGGGAGCTGTTTTTT
CASGSPGQFAGGGTGELFF
>TRBJ2-5|TRBD1|TRBV9|.
TGTGCCAGCAGCCCCCGAGGCGGGACAGGGACCCAGTACTTC
CASSPRGGTGTQYF
>TRBJ1-2|.|TRBV28|few
TGTGCCAGCAGTTCGTATTATGGCTACACCTTC
CASSSYYGYTF
>TRBJ2-7|TRBD2|TRBV11-2|.
TGTGCCACCTCAGGCGTATCCCCCGGGAGGGTCTCCTACGAGCAGTACTTC
CATSGVSPGRVSYEQYF
>TRBJ2-2|.|TRBV5-1|.
TGCGCCAGCAGCTTGGGGAGGGGCCCCGGGGAGCTGTTTTTT
CASSLGRGPGELFF
>TRBJ1-1|.|TRBV30|.
TGTGCCGGTTCAACACTAGGCACTGAAGCTTTCTTT
CAGSTLGTEAFF
>TRBJ2-3|.|TRBV6-1|.
TGTGCCAGCAGTGAAGCCCCGTGGAGCACTACGCAGTATTTT
CASSEAPWSTTQYF
>TRBJ2-7|.|TRBV19|.
TGTGCCAGTAGTAAGGGGTTCCCCTACGAGCAGTACTTC
CASSKGFPYEQYF
>TRBJ1-1|TRBD1|TRBV9|few
TGTGCCAGCAGCGTGCCAGGGACAGGGAATAAGGACTTGTGGGGGAACACTGAAGCTTTCTTT
CASSVPGTGNKDLWGNTEAFF
>TRBJ1-3|.|TRBV7-6|once
TGTGCCAGCAGCTTAGCCCCCCCGACAACAGTCAACTCTGGAAACACCATATATTTT
CASSLAPPTTVNSGNTIYF
>TRBJ2-7|TRBD2|TRBV15|.
TGTGCCACCAGCGCGGGACTAGCGGGAGGGAGCTCCTACGAGCAGTACTTC
CATSAGLAGGSSYEQYF
>TRBJ1-1|.|TRBV28|.
TGTGCCAGCACCATGGGGTTCGGGGACACTGAAGCTTTCTTT
CASTMGFGDTEAFF
>TRBJ1-3|.|TRBV7-8|.
TGTGCCAGCAGCCATTTCTACTCTGGAAACACCATATATTTT
CASSHFYSGNTIYF
>TRBJ2-3|TRBD2|TRBV5-1|.
TGCGCCAGCAGCCCTTGGGGAGGGACCACAGATACGCAGTATTTT
CASSPWGGTTDTQYF
>TRBJ2-5|TRBD2|TRBV2|.
TGTGCCAGCAGCCTCGGCGGGAGGTCAGAGACCCAGTACTTC
CASSLGGRSETQYF
>TRBJ2-3|.|TRBV2|.
TGTGCCAGCAGTCCGGGGGTCACTAGCACAGATACGCAGTATTTT
CASSPGVTSTDTQYF
>TRBJ1-1|.|TRBV11-3|.
TGTGCCAGCAGCTTAGGCATCCAGAGCGGAGCTTTCTTT
CASSLGIQSGAFF
>TRBJ2-1|TRBD2|TRBV27|.
TGTGCCAGCAGTTTCCGGGACTACCGTCCCAATGAGCAGTTCTTC
CASSFRDYRPNEQFF
>TRBJ2-7|.|TRBV19|.
TGTGCCAGCGCACCCGGGACACAGACCTACGAGCAGTACTTC
CASAPGTQTYEQYF